Listed below are T cell receptor beta chains from one sample, sequenced in a study of cytomegalovirus exposure and HLA in healthy donors. Clones were read by immunoSEQ multiplex PCR, and TCRdb kept only the in-frame ones, dropping some. Seen here are approximately 190,000 clones, about nine tenths observed once, and the top ten hold approximately 0.98%. Material: PBMCs. The source is a boy under 10 years old in good health and CMV-seronegative. Each CDR3 is given with its conserved first and last residue. The D gene is left open where the match is weak. Some rows have no size entry. The others give once, few or many, or a class for an expanded clone.

v_call: TRBV19
d_call: NA
clone_size: NA
j_call: TRBJ2-3
cdr3_aa: CASSIIGLAKTTDTQYF
cdr3_nt: TGTGCCAGTAGTATAATAGGACTCGCGAAAACCACAGATACGCAGTATTTT

v_call: TRBV14
d_call: NA
clone_size: NA
j_call: TRBJ1-1
cdr3_aa: CASSQDFAGLRLRTEAFF
cdr3_nt: TGTGCCAGCAGCCAAGATTTCGCAGGGTTAAGGTTAAGGACTGAAGCTTTCTTT

v_call: TRBV6-1
d_call: TRBD1
clone_size: NA
j_call: TRBJ2-3
cdr3_aa: CASSEEGQGADTQYF
cdr3_nt: TGTGCCAGCAGTGAAGAGGGACAGGGGGCAGATACGCAGTATTTT

v_call: TRBV29-1
d_call: NA
clone_size: NA
j_call: TRBJ1-2
cdr3_aa: CSVAGGLTKGNHGYTF
cdr3_nt: TGCAGCGTTGCGGGGGGGCTCACGAAGGGGAATCATGGCTACACCTTC

v_call: TRBV7-2
d_call: NA
clone_size: once
j_call: TRBJ1-1
cdr3_aa: CASSLASGNTEAFF
cdr3_nt: TGTGCCAGCAGCTTAGCGTCAGGGAACACTGAAGCTTTCTTT

v_call: TRBV6-4
d_call: NA
clone_size: NA
j_call: TRBJ2-3
cdr3_aa: CASSDAGGPTDTQYF
cdr3_nt: TGTGCCAGCAGTGACGCCGGGGGACCCACAGATACGCAGTATTTT

v_call: TRBV7-9
d_call: NA
clone_size: NA
j_call: TRBJ1-3
cdr3_aa: CASRGTGFSGNTIYF
cdr3_nt: TGTGCCAGCAGAGGAACAGGGTTCTCTGGAAACACCATATATTTT

v_call: TRBV28
d_call: NA
clone_size: once
j_call: TRBJ1-5
cdr3_aa: CASRIHSGTRSNQPQHF
cdr3_nt: TGTGCCAGCAGAATACACTCCGGGACACGAAGCAATCAGCCCCAGCATTTT

v_call: TRBV5-1
d_call: NA
clone_size: once
j_call: TRBJ2-3
cdr3_aa: CASSLVPGGYTDTQYF
cdr3_nt: TGCGCCAGCAGCTTGGTTCCGGGGGGCTACACAGATACGCAGTATTTT

v_call: TRBV7-9
d_call: NA
clone_size: NA
j_call: TRBJ2-7
cdr3_aa: CASSVGDSYEQYF
cdr3_nt: TGTGCCAGCAGCGTAGGAGACTCCTACGAGCAGTACTTC

v_call: TRBV29-1
d_call: TRBD1
clone_size: NA
j_call: TRBJ2-1
cdr3_aa: CSVMTGRENNEQFF
cdr3_nt: TGCAGCGTGATGACAGGGCGAGAGAACAATGAGCAGTTCTTC

v_call: TRBV19
d_call: NA
clone_size: NA
j_call: TRBJ1-1
cdr3_aa: CASSIDPGWNTEAFF
cdr3_nt: TGTGCCAGTAGTATAGATCCGGGGTGGAACACTGAAGCTTTCTTT

v_call: TRBV18
d_call: TRBD1
clone_size: once
j_call: TRBJ1-5
cdr3_aa: CASSGQGNSNQPQHF
cdr3_nt: TGTGCCAGCTCCGGACAGGGCAACAGCAATCAGCCCCAGCATTTT

v_call: TRBV6-1
d_call: NA
clone_size: NA
j_call: TRBJ1-1
cdr3_aa: CASHLLGGGDTEAFF
cdr3_nt: TGTGCCAGTCATCTCCTAGGCGGGGGGGACACTGAAGCTTTCTTT

v_call: TRBV7-9
d_call: TRBD2
clone_size: NA
j_call: TRBJ2-1
cdr3_aa: CASSGLTSGSHEQFF
cdr3_nt: TGTGCCAGCAGCGGTCTGACTAGCGGGAGTCACGAGCAGTTCTTC

v_call: TRBV30
d_call: TRBD1
clone_size: NA
j_call: TRBJ1-2
cdr3_aa: CAWRAAGGYGYTF
cdr3_nt: TGTGCCTGGAGAGCGGCAGGGGGCTATGGCTACACCTTC

v_call: TRBV7-3
d_call: TRBD2
clone_size: NA
j_call: TRBJ2-2
cdr3_aa: CASSLAGGPVTGELFF
cdr3_nt: TGTGCCAGCAGCTTAGCGGGGGGGCCAGTCACCGGGGAGCTGTTTTTT

v_call: TRBV4-1
d_call: TRBD1
clone_size: NA
j_call: TRBJ1-1
cdr3_aa: CASSRDRATFF
cdr3_nt: TGCGCCAGCAGCCGGGACAGGGCAACTTTCTTT

v_call: TRBV5-1
d_call: TRBD1
clone_size: NA
j_call: TRBJ1-4
cdr3_aa: CASSGDRANEKLFF
cdr3_nt: TGCGCCAGCAGCGGGGACAGGGCTAATGAAAAACTGTTTTTT

v_call: TRBV29-1
d_call: TRBD2
clone_size: NA
j_call: TRBJ2-3
cdr3_aa: CSVEGLAGNPGTDTQYF
cdr3_nt: TGCAGCGTTGAGGGACTAGCGGGGAACCCTGGGACAGATACGCAGTATTTT

v_call: TRBV21-1
d_call: NA
clone_size: NA
j_call: TRBJ2-7
cdr3_aa: CAADFYGSQNEQYF
cdr3_nt: TGTGCCGCAGACTTCTACGGCTCCCAGAACGAGCAGTACTTC

v_call: TRBV19
d_call: TRBD1
clone_size: NA
j_call: TRBJ2-2
cdr3_aa: CASNTGGYTGELFF
cdr3_nt: TGTGCCAGTAACACAGGGGGCTATACCGGGGAGCTGTTTTTT

v_call: TRBV27
d_call: TRBD2
clone_size: NA
j_call: TRBJ2-1
cdr3_aa: CASSLAGVNERFF
cdr3_nt: TGTGCCAGCAGTTTAGCGGGAGTGAATGAGCGGTTCTTC

v_call: TRBV27
d_call: TRBD1
clone_size: once
j_call: TRBJ1-6
cdr3_aa: CASSLGQGSGLRSPLHF
cdr3_nt: TGTGCCAGCAGCCTGGGACAGGGTAGCGGCTTAAGATCACCCCTCCACTTT

v_call: TRBV27
d_call: NA
clone_size: NA
j_call: TRBJ2-3
cdr3_aa: CASSPQVQIGDTQYF
cdr3_nt: TGTGCCAGCAGTCCTCAGGTCCAAATCGGAGATACGCAGTATTTT

v_call: TRBV10-3
d_call: NA
clone_size: NA
j_call: TRBJ2-1
cdr3_aa: CAISASSNEQFF
cdr3_nt: TGTGCCATCAGTGCTTCCAGCAATGAGCAGTTCTTC

v_call: TRBV7-9
d_call: TRBD1
clone_size: NA
j_call: TRBJ2-7
cdr3_aa: CASSLSRWGQLKPYEQYF
cdr3_nt: TGTGCCAGCAGCTTATCTCGCTGGGGACAGCTAAAACCCTACGAGCAGTACTTC

v_call: TRBV5-1
d_call: TRBD2
clone_size: NA
j_call: TRBJ2-1
cdr3_aa: CASSPGTSGSFNEQFF
cdr3_nt: TGCGCCAGCAGCCCCGGGACTAGCGGGAGCTTCAATGAGCAGTTCTTC

v_call: TRBV27
d_call: NA
clone_size: NA
j_call: TRBJ2-1
cdr3_aa: CASSSPMSSYNEQFF
cdr3_nt: TGTGCCAGCAGTTCCCCGATGAGCTCCTACAATGAGCAGTTCTTC

v_call: TRBV5-6
d_call: NA
clone_size: NA
j_call: TRBJ1-5
cdr3_aa: CASSLAQSNQPQHF
cdr3_nt: TGTGCCAGCAGCTTGGCTCAGTCAAATCAGCCCCAGCATTTT

v_call: TRBV9
d_call: TRBD1
clone_size: once
j_call: TRBJ1-6
cdr3_aa: CASSVQGDRYSPLHF
cdr3_nt: TGTGCCAGCAGCGTACAGGGGGATCGGTATTCACCCCTCCACTTT

v_call: TRBV4-1
d_call: NA
clone_size: NA
j_call: TRBJ1-2
cdr3_aa: CASSQDAPAGILGYTF
cdr3_nt: TGCGCCAGCAGCCAAGATGCGCCGGCGGGAATTTTAGGATACACCTTC

v_call: TRBV9
d_call: TRBD2
clone_size: once
j_call: TRBJ2-7
cdr3_aa: CASSVGRPLAEEEQYF
cdr3_nt: TGTGCCAGCAGCGTCGGACGTCCACTAGCGGAAGAGGAGCAGTACTTC

v_call: TRBV23-1
d_call: TRBD1
clone_size: few
j_call: TRBJ1-2
cdr3_aa: CASSQLAGGTVNYGYTF
cdr3_nt: TGCGCCAGCAGTCAACTCGCAGGGGGCACGGTGAACTATGGCTACACCTTC

v_call: TRBV7-9
d_call: TRBD1
clone_size: few
j_call: TRBJ1-1
cdr3_aa: CSSGQGSTEAFF
cdr3_nt: TGTTCCAGCGGACAGGGTAGCACTGAAGCTTTCTTT

v_call: TRBV6-4
d_call: TRBD2
clone_size: once
j_call: TRBJ2-1
cdr3_aa: CASSEGAGVDEQFF
cdr3_nt: TGTGCCAGCAGTGAGGGAGCGGGAGTAGATGAGCAGTTCTTC

v_call: TRBV5-1
d_call: NA
clone_size: NA
j_call: TRBJ2-5
cdr3_aa: CASSPRLRGGQETQYF
cdr3_nt: TGCGCCAGCAGCCCAAGGCTTAGGGGGGGCCAAGAGACCCAGTACTTC

v_call: TRBV5-1
d_call: TRBD1
clone_size: NA
j_call: TRBJ2-7
cdr3_aa: CASSPRQGFYEQYF
cdr3_nt: TGCGCCAGCAGCCCCAGACAGGGATTCTACGAGCAGTACTTC

v_call: TRBV27
d_call: NA
clone_size: NA
j_call: TRBJ2-3
cdr3_aa: CASSQPADTQYF
cdr3_nt: TGTGCCAGCAGTCAACCGGCAGATACGCAGTATTTT

v_call: TRBV30
d_call: NA
clone_size: NA
j_call: TRBJ2-7
cdr3_aa: CAWSQSYEQYF
cdr3_nt: TGTGCCTGGAGCCAATCCTACGAGCAGTACTTC